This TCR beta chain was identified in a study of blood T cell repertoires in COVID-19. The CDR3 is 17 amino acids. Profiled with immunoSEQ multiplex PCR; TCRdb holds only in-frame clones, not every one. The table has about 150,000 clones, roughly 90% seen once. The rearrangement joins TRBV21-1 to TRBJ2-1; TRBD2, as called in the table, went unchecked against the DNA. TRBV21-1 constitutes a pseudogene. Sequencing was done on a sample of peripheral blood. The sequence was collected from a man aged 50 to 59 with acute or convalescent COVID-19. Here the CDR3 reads CASSKVEGSGGYNEQFF. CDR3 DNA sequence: TGTGCCAGCAGCAAAGTTGAAGGGAGCGGGGGTTACAATGAGCAGTTCTTC.